This T cell receptor beta chain was recovered during a study of CD8 T cells in ankylosing spondylitis. General study results and limits: Made up of eight highly homologous variants, a TCR beta motif appeared characteristic of ankylosing spondylitis blood.

This clonotype came up many times. Its antigen remains unidentified. This CDR3 region has 15 residues. CDR1 and CDR2 (germline): SGHTA, FQGNSA. Trimming took 5 bases from V and 7 from J; bases not matched to a gene: 11. Each CDR3 protein gets one entry after TCRdb re-called the 5' RACE reads with MiXCR. The top ten clones hold roughly 3.2% of a sample with more than 400,000 distinct CDR3 sequences, approximately 5% of them seen once. Sequencing was done on a sample of blood, either unsorted or a sorted T cell fraction (not recorded which). This chain uses TRBV7-2 with TRBJ2-7, with TRBD1 matching 10 bases. This receptor was taken from a male donor with ankylosing spondylitis. CDR3 sequence reads: CASSRMTGGREEQYF. In DNA form, the CDR3 reads TGTGCCAGCAGCCGAATGACAGGGGGCCGGGAGGAGCAGTACTTC.